The text below deals with one T cell receptor beta chain. What it recognizes is unknown. The data derive from a study of OX40 agonist ivuxolimab in advanced cancers. Findings and caveats of the study: Expanded clones were, on average, more numerous in CD8+ T cells than in CD4+. At 0.1 to 3.0 mg/kg and by week 6, CD4+ and CD8+ T cells in the blood had expanded clonally.

Sequenced by immunoSEQ multiplex PCR; TCRdb stores in-frame clones only, minus some. The data contain tens of thousands of clones, more than 80% of them singletons. Systemic immunosuppression or a history of autoimmune disease excluded patients. CDR1 and CDR2 from the germline V gene are SQVTM and ANQGSEA. This CDR3 is built from 13 residues. V was clipped by 8 bases and J by 7 bases; unmatched bases: 8. The sample was CD4+ or CD8+ T cells sorted from blood, taken in a trial of the OX40 agonist ivuxolimab. The rearrangement joins TRBV29-1 to TRBJ2-1; 10 bases line up with TRBD1. This TCR derives from an adult with an advanced solid tumor such as melanoma, head and neck, liver or kidney cancer. In nucleotides, the CDR3 is TGCAGCTGCATCGGACAGGGGGGTAATGAGCAGTTCTTC. Translating it yields CSCIGQGGNEQFF.